This TCR beta chain was captured by sequencing in a study of CD8 T cells in ankylosing spondylitis. Overall study findings and caveats: Some of the motif variants had earlier been found in reactive arthritis patients' fluid and blood. For ankylosing spondylitis blood, a TCR beta motif of several highly homologous variants appeared characteristic. Those disease-linked clones were CD8+; they were also relatively rare in peripheral blood. Disease-linked clones reportedly concentrated significantly in matched ankylosing spondylitis synovial fluid.

This clonotype appeared many times. Its antigen is as yet unknown. MiXCR, run by TCRdb on the 5' RACE reads, gives a single entry per CDR3 protein. The sample yields nearly 350,000 distinct CDR3 sequences, roughly 14% seen once. Germline V lookup: CDR1 MNHEY, CDR2 SVGAGI. V gave up 0 bases and J gave up 4 bases, with 9 bases separating them. The CDR3 is 14 amino acids. The sample was blood, either unsorted or a sorted T cell fraction (not recorded which). The TCR comes from a male donor with ankylosing spondylitis or in good health (not recorded which). The V and J genes are TRBV6-5 and TRBJ1-1, with a tentative D call TRBD1 (5 bases). The CDR3 DNA sequence: TGTGCCAGCAGTTACTCCTCCAGGGCCACTGAAGCTTTCTTT. Translation gives CASSYSSRATEAFF.